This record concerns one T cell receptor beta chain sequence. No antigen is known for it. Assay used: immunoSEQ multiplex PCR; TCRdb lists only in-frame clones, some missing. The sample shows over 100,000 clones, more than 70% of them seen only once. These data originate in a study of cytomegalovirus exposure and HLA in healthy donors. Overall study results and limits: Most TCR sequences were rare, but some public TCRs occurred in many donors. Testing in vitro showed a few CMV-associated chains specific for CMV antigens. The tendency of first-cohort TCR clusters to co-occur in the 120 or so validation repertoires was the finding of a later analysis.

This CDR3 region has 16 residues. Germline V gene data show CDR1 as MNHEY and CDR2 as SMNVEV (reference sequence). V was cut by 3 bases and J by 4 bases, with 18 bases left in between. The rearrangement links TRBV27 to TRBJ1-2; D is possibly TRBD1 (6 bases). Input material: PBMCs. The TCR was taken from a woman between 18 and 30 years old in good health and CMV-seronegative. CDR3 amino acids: CASSLSRGGEVYGYTF. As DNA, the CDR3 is TGTGCCAGCAGTTTGTCCAGGGGAGGGGAGGTCTATGGCTACACCTTC.